The 5 T cell receptor beta chains in this list originate from one sample, sequenced in a study of early T cells in non-severe SARS-CoV-2 infection. Using its own MiXCR run on the 5' RACE reads, TCRdb lists one record per CDR3 protein. The table has roughly 56,000 distinct CDR3 sequences, approximately 10% seen once; the top ten hold about 1.2%. Source material: whole blood. The receptors here all came from an adult who was a healthcare worker with PCR-confirmed SARS-CoV-2 infection or an uninfected control (not recorded which).

This chain uses TRBV5-5 with TRBJ1-1, with a weak D call TRBD1 (5 bases). CDR1 is SGHKS, CDR2 YYEKEE, per germline (reference sequence). Trimming shortened V by 0 bases and J by 1 base, and 10 bases separated the two germline ends. The CDR3 sequence is 15 residues long. Here the CDR3 reads CASSLVPGTNTEAFF. The CDR3 DNA reads as TGTGCCAGCAGCTTGGTCCCGGGGACGAACACTGAAGCTTTCTTT.

V gene TRBV15 combines with J gene TRBJ1-1; no firm D call. This CDR3 is 18 amino acids long. V shed 0 bases and J shed 0 bases, with 17 bases lying between them. CDR1 and CDR2 (germline): LNHNV, YYDKDF (reference sequence). The CDR3 DNA is TGTGCCACCAGCAGAGACGGGATTAGCCTTTTCATGAACACTGAAGCTTTCTTT. It specifies CATSRDGISLFMNTEAFF.

The table lists this clonotype with a few counts. V is TRBV20-1 and J is TRBJ2-3; 10 bases line up with TRBD2. V was pared by 5 bases and J by 4 bases, with 9 bases of the junction left unmatched. The CDR3 is made up of 15 amino acids. Germline V gene sequence: CDR1 DFQATT, CDR2 SNEGSKA (reference sequence). Here the CDR3 DNA reads TGCAGTGCTGGATTAGCGGGGGGAGGCGCAGATACGCAGTATTTT. Its translation: CSAGLAGGGADTQYF.

The chain carries TRBV20-1 and TRBJ1-2, with 10 bases aligning to TRBD1. The CDR3 contains 14 residues. The V gene end was trimmed by 2 bases and the J gene end by 7 bases; junction bases not matched to a gene: 7. In germline, CDR1 is DFQATT, CDR2 SNEGSKA (reference sequence). The CDR3 is CSARPQTGGFGYTF. The CDR3 DNA is TGCAGTGCTAGACCACAGACAGGGGGCTTTGGCTACACCTTC.

This clonotype showed up just a few times. This rearrangement joins TRBV5-5 to TRBJ2-5; 7 bases fit TRBD2. CDR3 length: 16 amino acids. With 1 base clipped from V and 7 bases from J, the junction kept 13 bases outside the gene matches. Per the germline V gene, CDR1 is SGHKS and CDR2 is YYEKEE (reference sequence). The CDR3 DNA is TGTGCCAGCAGCTTGACTTTAGTGGCGGGGGTCCGGACCCAGTACTTC. Protein product: CASSLTLVAGVRTQYF.